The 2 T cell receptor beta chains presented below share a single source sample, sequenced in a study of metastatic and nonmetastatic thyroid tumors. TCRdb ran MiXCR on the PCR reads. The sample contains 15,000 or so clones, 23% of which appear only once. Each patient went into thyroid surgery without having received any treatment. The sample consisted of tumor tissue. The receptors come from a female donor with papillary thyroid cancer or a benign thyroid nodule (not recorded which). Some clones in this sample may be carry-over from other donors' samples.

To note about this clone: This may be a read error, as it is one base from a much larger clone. The CDR3 loop is CASSPRGDPSWNEQFF. DNA of the CDR3: TGTGCCAGCAGCCCCAGGGGGGACCCCTCGTGGAATGAGCAGTTCTTC. The chain uses TRBV11-2 and TRBJ2-1, with D perhaps matching TRBD1 (7 bases). CDR1 is SGHAT, CDR2 FQNNGV, per germline. This CDR3 has 16 residues. V shed 5 bases and J shed 7 bases, with 21 bases lying between them. Filled out from reference TRBV11-2 and TRBJ2-1, the complete variable domain reads EAGVAQSPRYKIIEKRQSVAFWCNPISGHATLYWYQQILGQGPKLLIQFQNNGVVDDSQLPKDRFSAERLKGVDSTLKIQPAKLEDSAVYLCASSPRGDPSWNEQFFGPGTRLTVL.

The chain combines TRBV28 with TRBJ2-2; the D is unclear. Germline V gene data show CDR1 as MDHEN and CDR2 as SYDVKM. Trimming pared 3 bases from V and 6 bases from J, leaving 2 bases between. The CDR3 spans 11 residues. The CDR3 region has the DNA TGTGCCAGCAGTTTGGCCGGGGAGCTGTTTTTT. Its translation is CASSLAGELFF.